One T cell receptor (beta chain) is described in this entry. No cognate antigen has been identified for it. A much larger clone is a single base away; this may be a read error. CDR1 and CDR2, per the germline V gene, are MDHEN and SYDVKM. There are 15 amino acids in the CDR3, from cysteine to phenylalanine inclusive. The only DNA kept is the CDR3, 45 bases in frame from the first base. V is trimmed back by 5 bases and J by 5 bases, and the junction contains 10 bases that no gene match accounts for. The 35 to 40 donors, aged about 6 to 100 years, were systemically healthy Caucasian individuals from Russia. Around 9.8 milliliters of peripheral blood were collected from each donor into EDTA-treated Vacutainer tubes. Ficoll-Paque density-gradient centrifugation was used to isolate PBMCs, with at least 7 million per sample. Total RNA, at least 6 micrograms per sample, was extracted from PBMCs with Trizol reagent. The percentages of naive CD45RAhigh/CD27high T cells were determined by flow cytometry on a PBMC aliquot from every donor.

The record originates from a study of blood T cells in healthy people across ages (dated by TCRdb to between 2014 and 2017). Turning to the overall study: Template switching captured roughly one uniquely barcoded TCR beta cDNA molecule per two T cells in model experiments. Using deep sequencing normalized with unique cDNA molecular identifiers, the study measured how TCR beta repertoire diversity changes with age. The study analyzed two additional independent replicas of 1 million unique cDNA reads from the same blood draw for two donors, one aged 18 to 30 and one aged 80 or older. The donors were divided into four age groups: young (average around 16 years), middle-aged (about 40), aged (about 62) and long-lived (82).

General findings and caveats noted by the study authors: Since profiling was done on bulk unsorted PBMCs, naive and antigen-experienced compartments could not be conclusively compared. Donor CMV infection status was unknown, potentially confounding age-related changes in expanded clonotypes. Compared with the aged group, more naive CD4+ T cells, fewer expanded clones and increased TCR diversity were shown by the long-lived group, suggesting age selection. Total diversity estimates from one million sequenced T cells were considered lower bounds and underestimates. Observed TCR beta diversity correlated strongly with the percentage of naive T cells measured by flow cytometry. As age increased, observed TCR beta diversity per million T cells dropped in a roughly linear way, and a significant reduction was already evident by age about 36.

Library prep was done by 5' RACE. Sequencing was carried out with an Illumina HiSeq 2500. The second PCR ran for roughly 7 to 12 cycles and used a J-beta primer mix along with a sample-barcoded 5' primer. A unique molecular identifier was introduced onto each TCR beta cDNA molecule by a template-switch 5' adaptor carrying 12 random nucleotides. Each sample yielded at least 2.5 million CDR3-containing paired-end reads. First-strand cDNA synthesis was performed from all RNA using the Mint cDNA synthesis kit, with priming by a TRBC-specific oligonucleotide. After uracil-DNA glycosylase treatment, a first 18-cycle PCR used universal primers M1SS and BC2_uni_R on all cDNA. The study's own analysis went as follows. Each sample was normalized by randomly selecting 1 million high-quality reads, each carrying a distinct molecular identifier. Instead of being binned into consensus sequences, reads that shared molecular identifiers were thrown out. CDR3 identification, clonotype clustering and error correction used MiTCR with a Q25 quality threshold and the strictest error-elimination algorithm. A nonparametric unseen species model with Euler transformation was used to estimate a lower bound on total TCR beta diversity. TCRdb reworked the public reads: Q25 trimming with fastp, MiXCR clone assembly, productive beta chains retained. Rows are unified per CDR3 protein, each entry keeping the most common DNA and genes. The V and J calls and clone size are TCRdb's, not the authors'. The sample table records some 890,000 distinct CDR3 sequences; under 35% of these occur just once. 10% to 13% of the sample rests with the top ten.

Another study also made use of these data, one on T cells of mothers and their children. As that second study puts it: Donors were nine systemically healthy Caucasian individuals: three mothers and their six children. cDNA synthesis consumed the entire amount of extracted RNA, loaded at about 1.5 ug RNA in each 15 ul reaction. In the second PCR, the M1S primer introduced both the sample barcodes and 2-4 random nucleotides. Over 9 million TCR beta CDR3 reads came from each mother, compared with 2.5 million to 3.5 million reads from each child. Thymic selection similarly shapes TCR recombination output in related and unrelated pairs, with minor effect from inherited differences. Related mother-child pairs always showed normalized repertoire overlap that was slightly higher than in unrelated mother-child pairs, though the difference was never significant. With a sensitivity of about 100 clones per million clonotypes, no persistent microchimeric T cell clones were detected. In the study, deep NGS was used to compare the TCR beta repertoires of mothers and children, and features distinguishing related mother-child pairs from unrelated individuals were sought. Mothers averaged about 40 +/- 4 years of age and children averaged around 10 +/- 4 years. After adapter ligation with NEBNext reagents, the libraries were sequenced on Illumina HiSeq 2000 with 100+100 nt paired-end reads. To prevent cross-contamination, the mother and child libraries were prepared a month apart and were sequenced in separate runs. Each donor had between roughly 500,000 and 2,200,000 distinct TCR beta clonotypes identified. Naive TCR beta clonotypes were estimated from low-frequency clonotypes matched to each donor's FACS-determined naive share, without sorting.

Material for sequencing was blood. This receptor was taken from a woman aged 40 to 50 in good health. The rearrangement combines TRBV28 with TRBJ2-5, and 8 junction bases match TRBD2. The CDR3 here reads CASSRAGEVKETQYF. The DNA is TGTGCCAGCAGTCGAGCGGGGGAGGTGAAGGAGACCCAGTACTTC.